The 28 T cell receptor beta chains reported below all come from one sample, sequenced in a study of OX40 agonist ivuxolimab in advanced cancers. Measured with immunoSEQ multiplex PCR; TCRdb has only the in-frame clones, and not every one. The table lists around 67,000 clones, around 84% of them singletons. The input for sequencing was CD4+ or CD8+ T cells sorted from blood, taken in a trial of the OX40 agonist ivuxolimab. The receptor source for this set is an adult with an advanced solid tumor such as melanoma, head and neck, liver or kidney cancer.

The chain has TRBV16 and TRBJ2-3; perhaps TRBD2 as D (6 bases). Trimming removed 1 base from V and 4 bases from J, with 12 bases in between. Germline lookup yields CDR1 KGHSY and CDR2 FQNENV. The CDR3 is 15 residues long. The CDR3 DNA is TGTGCCAGCAGCCAATGGGCTAGCGCGCCAGATACGCAGTATTTT. Residues: CASSQWASAPDTQYF. Using reference TRBV16 and TRBJ2-3 for the parts outside the CDR3, the full variable domain is GEEVAQTPKHLVRGEGQKAKLYCAPIKGHSYVFWYQQVLKNEFKFLISFQNENVFDETGMPKERFSAKCLPNSPCSLEIQATKLEDSAVYFCASSQWASAPDTQYFGPGTRLTVL.

This clone was detected once. This rearrangement joins TRBV5-8 to TRBJ1-4; 7 positions agree with TRBD1. Trimming took 2 bases from V and 2 from J; bases not matched to a gene: 6. The CDR3 has 16 amino acids. The germline V gene encodes CDR1 SGHTS and CDR2 YDEGEE. The CDR3, as DNA: TGTGCCAGCAGCTTCGGAGGGGGCCCTACTAATGAAAAACTGTTTTTT. It encodes CASSFGGGPTNEKLFF.

The rearrangement links TRBV30 to TRBJ1-3; TRBD1 is a possible D gene (6 bases). CDR1 and CDR2 from the germline V gene are GTSNPN and SVGIG (reference sequence). The germline V and J ends were trimmed by 0 bases and 0 bases, with 9 bases remaining between them. The CDR3 loop spans 15 amino acids. The CDR3 region is CAWSVQGNSGNTIYF. As DNA, the CDR3 is TGTGCCTGGAGTGTACAGGGAAACTCTGGAAACACCATATATTTT.

The J gene is TRBJ1-2, the V gene TRBV19; D gene ambiguous. The CDR3 covers 15 residues. Between the trimmed V and J ends, which lost 7 bases and 4 bases, there was a span of 19 bases. Germline V gene lookup returns CDR1 LNHDA and CDR2 SQIVND (reference sequence). Written as DNA, the CDR3 is TGTGCCAGTACGCAGGTGGGAGCGGCCACCTATGGCTACACCTTC. Translation gives CASTQVGAATYGYTF. Using reference TRBV19 and TRBJ1-2 for the parts outside the CDR3, the full variable domain is DGGITQSPKYLFRKEGQNVTLSCEQNLNHDAMYWYRQDPGQGLRLIYYSQIVNDFQKGDIAEGYSVSREKKESFPLTVTSAQKNPTAFYLCASTQVGAATYGYTFGSGTRLTVV.

This chain links TRBV11-2 with TRBJ1-4; D is unresolved. V gave up 5 bases and J gave up 13 bases, with 14 bases separating them. CDR1 is SGHAT, CDR2 FQNNGV, per germline. The CDR3 consists of 12 residues. The CDR3 DNA reads as TGTGCCAGCAGCCTTTCGGGTGGATCACTGTTTTTT. Amino acid sequence: CASSLSGGSLFF.

V usage is TRBV6-6 and J usage is TRBJ1-6; 7 positions match TRBD1. The CDR3 consists of 14 residues. Germline CDR1 reads MNHNY; CDR2 reads SVGAGI (reference sequence). The V gene end was trimmed by 5 bases and the J gene end by 6 bases; junction bases not matched to a gene: 4. The CDR3 DNA sequence: TGTGCCAGCAGTGGGACAGTTCTTAATTCACCCCTCCACTTT. It specifies CASSGTVLNSPLHF.

The chain employs TRBV25-1 and TRBJ2-1; TRBD2 matches 9 bases. The length of the CDR3 is 14 residues. Germline CDR1 MGHDK, CDR2 SYGVNS. V was pared by 8 bases and J by 4 bases, with 6 bases of the junction left unmatched. The CDR3: CASGPSGMYNEQFF. Written as DNA, the CDR3 is TGTGCCAGCGGACCTAGCGGGATGTACAATGAGCAGTTCTTC.

The chain couples TRBV7-2 to TRBJ1-5, with D uncertain. V lost 3 bases to trimming and J lost 5 bases, with 5 bases between them. CDR3 size: 12 residues. CDR1 is SGHTA and CDR2 is FQGNSA in the germline V gene. The CDR3 DNA reads TGTGCCAGCAGCTTGAGAGATCAGCCCCAGCATTTT. Its translation: CASSLRDQPQHF.

This clone was picked up a small number of times. V and J are TRBV30 and TRBJ1-4, with D tentatively TRBD1 (5 bases). CDR3 length equals 11 residues. The ends were cut back, 5 bases at V and 12 bases at J, with 13 bases in the middle. Germline values: CDR1 GTSNPN, CDR2 SVGIG (reference sequence). The CDR3 bases are TGTGCCTGGTCCTGGGGCGGGGAACTGTTTTTT. Its protein is CAWSWGGELFF.

The chain uses TRBV10-3 and TRBJ1-4; unclear D gene. The germline V and J ends were trimmed by 6 bases and 6 bases, with 14 bases remaining between them. The germline V gene has CDR1 ENHRY and CDR2 SYGVKD. This CDR3 is 14 amino acids long. DNA for the CDR3: TGTGCCATCAGCCCCTCGTTGCGGGATGAAAAACTGTTTTTT. Translated, it gives CAISPSLRDEKLFF.

The rearrangement links TRBV19 to TRBJ2-3; D not certain. The germline gives CDR1 LNHDA, CDR2 SQIVND (reference sequence). V lost 3 bases, J lost 0 bases, and 10 bases lay in between. CDR3 size: 15 residues. The CDR3 bases are TGTGCCAGTAGTATTCAGGTTTCAAGCACAGATACGCAGTATTTT. Translating it yields CASSIQVSSTDTQYF.

This chain links TRBV5-1 with TRBJ1-1; TRBD1 matches at 7 bases. The germline CDR1 and CDR2 sequences are SGHRS and YFSETQ. With V trimmed by 4 bases and J by 0 bases, 6 bases remained unmatched. The CDR3 extends over 15 amino acids. Written as DNA, the CDR3 is TGCGCCAGCAGCCTCCAGACAGGGATGAACACTGAAGCTTTCTTT. Its protein is CASSLQTGMNTEAFF.

The V gene is TRBV19, the J gene TRBJ2-1; 10 bases map to TRBD2. The CDR3 spans 14 residues. Trimming removed 5 bases from V and 9 bases from J; junction bases left unmatched: 7. Germline CDR1 and CDR2: LNHDA and SQIVND (reference sequence). DNA for the CDR3: TGTGCCAGTAGTTCCCTCCGACTAGCGGGTGAGCAGTTCTTC. The encoded protein is CASSSLRLAGEQFF.

The V call is TRBV5-1, the J call TRBJ2-2; maybe TRBD1 (5 bases). The CDR3 has 17 residues. Trimming stripped 4 bases from V and 4 bases from J, with 20 bases between. CDR1 is SGHRS, CDR2 YFSETQ, per germline. The CDR3 nucleotides read TGCGCCAGCAGCCAGGGTCAAATCCCCTTTATCACCGGGGAGCTGTTTTTT. This encodes CASSQGQIPFITGELFF.

V and J are TRBV6-5 and TRBJ2-5, with 9 bases that match TRBD1. Per germline, CDR1 MNHEY and CDR2 SVGAGI. The ends lost 11 bases at V and 3 bases at J; junction bases unmatched: 4. The CDR3 runs to 12 residues. The CDR3 spells CALRTGEETQYF. The CDR3 DNA sequence: TGTGCCCTGCGGACAGGGGAAGAGACCCAGTACTTC.

The CDR3 sequence is CASSQIVTLVGYEQYF. The DNA of the CDR3 is TGTGCCAGCTCACAAATTGTGACGCTAGTAGGCTACGAGCAGTACTTC. V and J are TRBV18 and TRBJ2-7; D gene ambiguous. CDR3 length: 16 amino acids. Trimming removed 4 bases from V and 3 bases from J, with 19 bases in between. Germline V gene sequence: CDR1 KGHSH, CDR2 LQKENI.

The chain employs TRBV5-1 and TRBJ1-1; tentative D call: TRBD1 (6 bases). Germline V gene data show CDR1 as SGHRS and CDR2 as YFSETQ. The V and J ends lost 4 bases and 4 bases respectively, with 20 bases between them. The CDR3 has 16 amino acids. CDR3 in DNA: TGCGCCAGCAGCACCCGACCGGGGGGCGGCGGCACTGAAGCTTTCTTT. This gives the protein CASSTRPGGGGTEAFF.

This sequence joins TRBV27 and TRBJ1-4; TRBD1 agrees at 9 bases. This CDR3 spans 14 amino acids. The trim removed 4 bases at V and 7 bases at J, leaving 4 bases unmatched. Looked up from germline, CDR1 is MNHEY and CDR2 is SMNVEV (reference sequence). DNA of the CDR3: TGTGCCAGCAGTTCCCGGACAGGGGTTGAAAAACTGTTTTTT. This encodes CASSSRTGVEKLFF.

DNA of the CDR3: TGCGCCAGCAGCTTGGTAGCTAGCGGGGCGGCCTCAGATACGCAGTATTTT. Encoded protein: CASSLVASGAASDTQYF. The gene calls are TRBV5-1 and TRBJ2-3; 9 positions match TRBD2. This CDR3 has 17 residues. Looked up from germline, CDR1 is SGHRS and CDR2 is YFSETQ. Losses at the gene ends were 0 bases for V and 4 bases for J; bases not matched to a gene: 9.

V gene TRBV7-2 combines with J gene TRBJ1-3, with a possible D match to TRBD1 (6 bases). The CDR3 is made up of 18 amino acids. Trimming removed 3 bases from V and 0 bases from J, with 18 bases in between. The V gene's germline CDR1 is SGHTA and CDR2 FQGNSA. The CDR3 here is CASSLGRNGGASGNTIYF. In nucleotides, the CDR3 is TGTGCCAGCAGCTTGGGTAGAAATGGGGGCGCCTCTGGAAACACCATATATTTT.

The chain has TRBV10-2 and TRBJ2-7; TRBD1 is a possible D gene (6 bases). Germline loops: CDR1 WSHSY, CDR2 SAAADI. Trimming pared 3 bases from V and 0 bases from J, leaving 18 bases between. The length of the CDR3 is 17 residues. The CDR3 loop reads CASSEGQGLGSSYEQYF. The CDR3 DNA reads as TGCGCCAGCAGTGAAGGGCAGGGGCTTGGAAGCTCCTACGAGCAGTACTTC.

The V and J genes are TRBV14 and TRBJ1-1; D is undetermined. CDR3 length: 16 amino acids. Deletions cut 0 bases from V and 3 bases from J, with 14 bases between. Germline CDR1 SGHDN, CDR2 FVKESK. CDR3 bases: TGTGCCAGCAGCCAAGATCGAAGACCTACTTACACTGAAGCTTTCTTT. Protein sequence: CASSQDRRPTYTEAFF.

This chain connects TRBV7-2 to TRBJ2-7, with a weak D call TRBD2 (6 bases). This CDR3 region has 15 residues. Trimming took 0 bases from V and 3 from J, leaving 12 bases between them. The germline V gene encodes CDR1 SGHTA and CDR2 FQGNSA. The CDR3 nucleotides are TGTGCCAGCAGCTTAGCGGGGGGTGCATTCTACGAGCAGTACTTC. Protein product: CASSLAGGAFYEQYF.

This sequence joins TRBV6-5 and TRBJ2-7; D assignment may be TRBD1 or TRBD2 (5 bases each). Looked up from germline, CDR1 is MNHEY and CDR2 is SVGAGI. This CDR3 has 13 amino acids. The V end was cut by 0 bases, the J end by 6 bases, with 9 bases between. CDR3 amino acids: CASSYSRGREQYF. The CDR3 nucleotides are TGTGCCAGCAGTTACTCGAGGGGACGCGAGCAGTACTTC.

The V call is TRBV5-1, the J call TRBJ2-3; 7 positions match TRBD1. The CDR3 loop spans 14 amino acids. V shed 2 bases and J 3 bases; nucleotides not matched to a gene: 3. Germline CDR1 is SGHRS and CDR2 is YFSETQ. CDR3 in amino acids: CASSLQGLTDTQYF. The DNA for the CDR3 is TGCGCCAGCAGCTTACAGGGGTTGACAGATACGCAGTATTTT.

The chain combines TRBV27 with TRBJ2-7; 10 bases match TRBD1. V lost 6 bases, J lost 5 bases, and 7 bases stayed unmatched. Germline values: CDR1 MNHEY, CDR2 SMNVEV (reference sequence). The CDR3 has 14 amino acids. The chain's CDR3 is CASSTPGQGNEQYF. CDR3 DNA: TGTGCCAGCAGCACCCCGGGACAGGGGAACGAGCAGTACTTC.

This sequence joins TRBV30 and TRBJ2-7; TRBD1 aligns across 7 bases. The CDR3 is 14 amino acids. Losses at the gene ends were 0 bases for V and 5 bases for J; bases not matched to a gene: 7. Germline lookup yields CDR1 GTSNPN and CDR2 SVGIG (reference sequence). The CDR3 protein is CAWSVRDRRDEQYF. The CDR3 nucleotides read TGTGCCTGGAGTGTACGGGACAGAAGAGACGAGCAGTACTTC.

The V gene is TRBV30, the J gene TRBJ1-6, with TRBD1 matching over 7 bases. Germline V gene sequence: CDR1 GTSNPN, CDR2 SVGIG (reference sequence). Trimming removed 4 bases from V and 6 bases from J; junction bases left unmatched: 6. This CDR3 region has 14 residues. The CDR3 region has the DNA TGTGCCTGGATTTCGGGACAGCTTAATTCACCCCTCCACTTT. It translates to CAWISGQLNSPLHF.